The rows below give T cell receptor beta chains drawn from one sample of a study of blood T cell repertoires in COVID-19. Some clones are missing from TCRdb's copy, which holds only in-frame ones; the method was immunoSEQ multiplex PCR. The table includes 25,000 to 35,000 clones, around 87% detected once. The sequenced sample was peripheral blood. The receptors stem from a human donor in a cohort sampled during active COVID-19. The donor label of this sample is uncertain. Each CDR3 is given with its conserved first and last residue. A clone size is listed for some rows: how often the clone was seen (once, few, many), or a class if it is expanded.

CDR3aa,abundance,j_gene,v_gene
CSASSYEQYF,-,TRBJ2-7,TRBV20-1
CASSSLGAAKNEQFF,-,TRBJ2-1,TRBV27
CAISPSGIPYEQYF,-,TRBJ2-7,TRBV10-3
CASSESVYEQYF,-,TRBJ2-7,TRBV6-1
CATSSPITGTGATDTQYF,-,TRBJ2-3,TRBV24-1
CASSGPSYEQYF,-,TRBJ2-7,TRBV27
CASRLGQGARGYTF,-,TRBJ1-2,TRBV12-2
CASSPQRGGPPETQYF,few,TRBJ2-5,TRBV5-5
CASSPPGDEQFF,once,TRBJ2-1,TRBV7-9
CASSQAFDSNEQFF,-,TRBJ2-1,TRBV3-1/TRBV3-2
CASRRSSYNEQFF,-,TRBJ2-1,TRBV21-1
CSVLGRDSTDTQYF,once,TRBJ2-3,TRBV29-1
CATSSRDAGNEQFF,-,TRBJ2-1,TRBV15
CASSHIPGQGDGNTIYF,-,TRBJ1-3,TRBV28
CASSSPGTYEQYF,-,TRBJ2-7,TRBV10-2
CASSAGTGENGYTF,-,TRBJ1-2,TRBV19
CASSLLSGETQYF,-,TRBJ2-5,TRBV6-6
CASSLGSGQPQHF,-,TRBJ1-5,TRBV7-9
CASSVRDRGNEQFF,-,TRBJ2-1,TRBV7-9
CAWSARVRGRAGELFF,-,TRBJ2-2,TRBV30
CASSRPGTGGNVDYGYTF,few,TRBJ1-2,TRBV11-2
CASSLEEGRNEKLFF,few,TRBJ1-4,TRBV5-1
CSVERPERGGTDTQYF,-,TRBJ2-3,TRBV29-1
CASSLRAVRKVETQYF,once,TRBJ2-5,TRBV5-1
CASSPGTEGREKLFF,-,TRBJ1-4,TRBV18
CASSFRTGNYGYTF,-,TRBJ1-2,TRBV5-7
CASSPVRAGGELFF,-,TRBJ2-2,TRBV18
CATSRDKGGVGELFF,once,TRBJ2-2,TRBV15
CASSLALAEAGELFF,-,TRBJ2-2,TRBV7-6
CSVAKGSRTTEAFF,few,TRBJ1-1,TRBV29-1
CASVLTGGESSGNTIYF,-,TRBJ1-3,TRBV7-9
CSVLGMVGTDTQYF,-,TRBJ2-3,TRBV29-1
CASSQESGKETQYF,-,TRBJ2-5,TRBV5-8
CASSSRLASDTQYF,-,TRBJ2-3,TRBV5-1
CAISGLAGGAYEQYF,-,TRBJ2-7,TRBV10-3
CASSEARVGNEQFF,once,TRBJ2-1,TRBV6-1
CAWSGTGGREQFF,-,TRBJ2-1,TRBV30
CASSLPTGTGGPEQYF,-,TRBJ2-7,TRBV21-1
CASSLEAGSGSPLHF,-,TRBJ1-6,TRBV7-8
CASSIEVVGGYYNEQFF,-,TRBJ2-1,TRBV19
CASSALGHLNTEAFF,-,TRBJ1-1,TRBV9
CASSILNTGELFF,-,TRBJ2-2,TRBV6-2/TRBV6-3
CASSLYGQEGNEQFF,-,TRBJ2-1,TRBV5-1
CASSTKRDGRISPLHF,-,TRBJ1-6,TRBV6-6
CASSATRVAHNEQFF,-,TRBJ2-1,TRBV10-2
CASSIGGGGTAGTDTQYF,-,TRBJ2-3,TRBV19
CSCDRGSGELFF,-,TRBJ2-2,TRBV29-1
CASSYSQGRTEAFF,-,TRBJ1-1,TRBV6-5
CASSSSYTGELFF,-,TRBJ2-2,TRBV7-3
CAISEYRGAEAEAFF,-,TRBJ1-1,TRBV10-3
CASSDRATEAFF,-,TRBJ1-1,TRBV2
CAAGDANEKLFF,-,TRBJ1-4,TRBV6-5
CASSLRSETGAFF,-,TRBJ1-1,TRBV18
CATSDPGLAGEQFF,-,TRBJ2-1,TRBV24-1
CASSLRNGPEQYF,-,TRBJ2-7,TRBV7-2
CASSLGTGDNEQFF,-,TRBJ2-1,TRBV11-2
CATSRAGTENEQYF,-,TRBJ2-7,TRBV15
CASSGGPSGEQFF,-,TRBJ2-1,TRBV5-1
CASSYSTGGGYEQYF,-,TRBJ2-7,TRBV6-6
CASSPMGDRGPHYGYTF,-,TRBJ1-2,TRBV28